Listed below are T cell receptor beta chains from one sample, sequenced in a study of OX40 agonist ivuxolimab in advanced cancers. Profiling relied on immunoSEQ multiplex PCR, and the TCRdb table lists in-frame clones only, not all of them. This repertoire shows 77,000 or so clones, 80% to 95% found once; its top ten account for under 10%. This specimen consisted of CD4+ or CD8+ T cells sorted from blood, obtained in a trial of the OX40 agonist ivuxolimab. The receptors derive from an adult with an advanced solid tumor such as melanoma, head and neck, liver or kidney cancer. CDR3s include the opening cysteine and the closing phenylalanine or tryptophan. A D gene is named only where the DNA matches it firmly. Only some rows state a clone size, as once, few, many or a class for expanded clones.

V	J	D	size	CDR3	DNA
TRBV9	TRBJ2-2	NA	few	CASSPSANTGELFF	TGTGCCAGCAGCCCTTCAGCTAACACCGGGGAGCTGTTTTTT
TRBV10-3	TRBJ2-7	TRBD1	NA	CATGTGAGSYEQYF	TGTGCCACCGGGACAGGGGCAGGGTCCTACGAGCAGTACTTC
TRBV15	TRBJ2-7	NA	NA	CATFQGREQYF	TGTGCCACCTTTCAGGGGAGGGAGCAGTACTTC
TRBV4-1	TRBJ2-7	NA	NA	CASSQRQASYEQYF	TGCGCCAGCAGCCAAAGGCAGGCCTCCTACGAGCAGTACTTC
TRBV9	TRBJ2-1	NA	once	CASSAPPGGNEQFF	TGTGCCAGCAGCGCCCCACCCGGGGGCAATGAGCAGTTCTTC
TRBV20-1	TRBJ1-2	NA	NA	CSARDGYTF	TGCAGTGCTAGAGATGGCTACACCTTC
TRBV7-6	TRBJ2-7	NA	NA	CASSWRGDGTSYEQYF	TGTGCCAGCAGCTGGAGAGGGGACGGTACCTCCTACGAGCAGTACTTC
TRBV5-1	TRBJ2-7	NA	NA	CASSSPGGVGEQYF	TGCGCCAGCAGCTCCCCCGGTGGGGTGGGGGAGCAGTACTTC
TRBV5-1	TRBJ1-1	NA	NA	CASSLMSHIGSEAFF	TGCGCCAGCAGCTTGATGTCACATATTGGATCTGAAGCTTTCTTT
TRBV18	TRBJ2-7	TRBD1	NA	CASSPGTGFHEQYF	TGTGCCAGCTCGCCCGGGACAGGGTTCCACGAGCAGTACTTC
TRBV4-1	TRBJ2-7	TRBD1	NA	CASSPTPGTAYEQYF	TGCGCCAGCAGCCCTACACCCGGGACAGCCTACGAGCAGTACTTC
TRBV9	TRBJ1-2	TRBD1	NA	CASSVGGQGPPWGYTF	TGTGCCAGCAGCGTTGGGGGACAGGGGCCCCCTTGGGGCTACACCTTC
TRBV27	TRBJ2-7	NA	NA	CASSPRVLGTYEQYF	TGTGCCAGCAGTCCTAGGGTTTTGGGTACCTACGAGCAGTACTTC
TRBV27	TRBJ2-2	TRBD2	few	CASSLTQTSGGPNTGELFF	TGTGCCAGCAGTTTAACCCAGACTAGCGGGGGGCCTAACACCGGGGAGCTGTTTTTT
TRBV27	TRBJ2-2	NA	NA	CASRILLNGELFF	TGTGCCAGCAGGATATTACTGAACGGGGAGCTGTTTTTT
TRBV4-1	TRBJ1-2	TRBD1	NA	CASSRLNPGTVSTF	TGCGCCAGCAGCCGTCTTAATCCCGGGACAGTAAGCACCTTC
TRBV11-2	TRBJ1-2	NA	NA	CASGPVNYGYTF	TGTGCCAGCGGTCCGGTGAACTATGGCTACACCTTC
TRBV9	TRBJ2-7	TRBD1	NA	CASSVGGQGLSSSYEQYF	TGTGCCAGCAGCGTAGGGGGACAGGGGCTGTCAAGCTCCTACGAGCAGTACTTC
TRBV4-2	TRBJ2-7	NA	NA	CASSQERDSSYEQYF	TGTGCCAGCAGCCAAGAGCGGGACAGCTCCTACGAGCAGTACTTC
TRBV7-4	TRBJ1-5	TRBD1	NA	CARGTGINQPQHF	TGTGCCAGGGGGACAGGGATCAATCAGCCCCAGCATTTT
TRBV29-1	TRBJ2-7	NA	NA	CSVEDTHLSYEQYF	TGCAGCGTTGAAGATACTCACCTCTCCTACGAGCAGTACTTC
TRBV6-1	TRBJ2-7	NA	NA	CASSEEARYYPYEQYF	TGTGCCAGCAGTGAAGAGGCTCGCTATTATCCTTACGAGCAGTACTTC
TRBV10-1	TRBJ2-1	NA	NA	CASSESGREQFF	TGCGCCAGCAGTGAGTCTGGGCGGGAGCAGTTCTTC
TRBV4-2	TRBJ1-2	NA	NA	CASRGEISPQGNYGYTF	TGTGCCAGCAGGGGTGAGATCTCTCCTCAGGGAAACTATGGCTACACCTTC